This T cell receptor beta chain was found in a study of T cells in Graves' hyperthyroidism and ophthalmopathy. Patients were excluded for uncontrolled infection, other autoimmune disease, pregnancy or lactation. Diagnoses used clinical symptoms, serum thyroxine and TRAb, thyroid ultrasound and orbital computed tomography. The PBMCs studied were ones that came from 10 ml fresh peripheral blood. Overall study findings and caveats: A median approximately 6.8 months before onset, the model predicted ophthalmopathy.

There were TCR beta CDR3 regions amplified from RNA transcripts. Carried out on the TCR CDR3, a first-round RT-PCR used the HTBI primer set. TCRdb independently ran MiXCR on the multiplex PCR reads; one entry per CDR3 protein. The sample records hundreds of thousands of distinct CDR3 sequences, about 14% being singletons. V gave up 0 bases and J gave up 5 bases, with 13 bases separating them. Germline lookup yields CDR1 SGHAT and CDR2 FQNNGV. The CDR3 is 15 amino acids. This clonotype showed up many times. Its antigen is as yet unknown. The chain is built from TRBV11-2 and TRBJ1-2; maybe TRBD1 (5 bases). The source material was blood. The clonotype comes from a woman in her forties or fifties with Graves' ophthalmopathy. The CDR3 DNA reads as TGTGCCAGCAGCTTAGATCGAGGGGTCGGTTATGGCTACACCTTC. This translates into CASSLDRGVGYGYTF.